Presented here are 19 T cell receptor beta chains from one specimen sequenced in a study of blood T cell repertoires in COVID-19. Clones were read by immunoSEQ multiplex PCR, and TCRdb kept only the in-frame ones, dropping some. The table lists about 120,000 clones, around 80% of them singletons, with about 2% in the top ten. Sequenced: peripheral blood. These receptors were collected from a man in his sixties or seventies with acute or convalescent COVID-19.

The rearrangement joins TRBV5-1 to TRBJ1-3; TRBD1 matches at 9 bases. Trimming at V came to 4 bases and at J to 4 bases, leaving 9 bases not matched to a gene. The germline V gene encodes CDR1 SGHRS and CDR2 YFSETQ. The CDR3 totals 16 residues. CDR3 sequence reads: CASSVGQGPTGNTIYF. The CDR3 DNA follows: TGCGCCAGCAGCGTTGGACAGGGGCCCACAGGAAACACCATATATTTT. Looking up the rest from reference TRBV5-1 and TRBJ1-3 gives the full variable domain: KAGVTQTPRYLIKTRGQQVTLSCSPISGHRSVSWYQQTPGQGLQFLFEYFSETQRNKGNFPGRFSGRQFSNSRSEMNVSTLELGDSALYLCASSVGQGPTGNTIYFGEGSWLTVV.

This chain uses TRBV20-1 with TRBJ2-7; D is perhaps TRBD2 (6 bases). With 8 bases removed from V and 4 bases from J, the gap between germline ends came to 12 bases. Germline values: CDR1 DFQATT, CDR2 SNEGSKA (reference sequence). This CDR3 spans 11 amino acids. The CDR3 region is CSLATPYEQYF. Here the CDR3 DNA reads TGCAGTCTAGCGACCCCATACGAGCAGTACTTC.

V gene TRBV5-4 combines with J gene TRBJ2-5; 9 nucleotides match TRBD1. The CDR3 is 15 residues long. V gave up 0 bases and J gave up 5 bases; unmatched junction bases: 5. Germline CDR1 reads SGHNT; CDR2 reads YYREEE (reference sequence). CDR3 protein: CASSLGTGATETQYF. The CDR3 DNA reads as TGTGCCAGCAGCTTGGGGACAGGGGCAACGGAGACCCAGTACTTC. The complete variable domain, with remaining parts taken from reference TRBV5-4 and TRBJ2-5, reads ETGVTQSPTHLIKTRGQQVTLRCSSQSGHNTVSWYQQALGQGPQFIFQYYREEENGRGNFPPRFSGLQFPNYSSELNVNALELDDSALYLCASSLGTGATETQYFGPGTRLLVL.

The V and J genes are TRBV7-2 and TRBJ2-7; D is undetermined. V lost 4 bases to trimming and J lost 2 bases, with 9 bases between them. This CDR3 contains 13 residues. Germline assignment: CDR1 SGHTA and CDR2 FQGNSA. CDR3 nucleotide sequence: TGTGCCAGCAGCTCGAGACTGGCCTACGAGCAGTACTTC. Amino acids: CASSSRLAYEQYF.

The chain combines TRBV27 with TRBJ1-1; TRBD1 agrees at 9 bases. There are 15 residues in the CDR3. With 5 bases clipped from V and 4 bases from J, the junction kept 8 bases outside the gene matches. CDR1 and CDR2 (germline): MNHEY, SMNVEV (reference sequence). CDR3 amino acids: CASSPPGQGLTEAFF. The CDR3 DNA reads TGTGCCAGCAGTCCGCCGGGACAGGGTCTCACTGAAGCTTTCTTT.

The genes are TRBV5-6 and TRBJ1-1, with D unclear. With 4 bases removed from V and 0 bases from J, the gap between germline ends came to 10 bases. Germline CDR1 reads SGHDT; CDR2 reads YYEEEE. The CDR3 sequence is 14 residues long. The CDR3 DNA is TGTGCCAGCAGCCGGGGAGTTATGAACACTGAAGCTTTCTTT. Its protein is CASSRGVMNTEAFF.

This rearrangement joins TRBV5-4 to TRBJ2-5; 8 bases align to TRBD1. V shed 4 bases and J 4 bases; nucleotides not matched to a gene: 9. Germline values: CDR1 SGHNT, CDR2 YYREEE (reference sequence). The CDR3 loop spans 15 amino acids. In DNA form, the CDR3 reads TGTGCCAGCAGCAAGACAGGGGAATCTCGAGAGACCCAGTACTTC. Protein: CASSKTGESRETQYF.

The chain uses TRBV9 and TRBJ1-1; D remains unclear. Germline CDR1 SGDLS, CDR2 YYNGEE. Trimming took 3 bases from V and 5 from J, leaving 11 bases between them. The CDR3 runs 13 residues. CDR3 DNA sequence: TGTGCCAGCAGCGCTTTAACCGGGACTGAAGCTTTCTTT. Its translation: CASSALTGTEAFF.

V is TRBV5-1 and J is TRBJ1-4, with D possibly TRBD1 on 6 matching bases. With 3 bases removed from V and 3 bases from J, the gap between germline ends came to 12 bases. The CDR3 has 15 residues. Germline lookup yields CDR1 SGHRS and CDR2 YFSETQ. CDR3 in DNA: TGCGCCAGCAGCTCCGCGACAGGTTCTAATGAAAAACTGTTTTTT. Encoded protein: CASSSATGSNEKLFF.

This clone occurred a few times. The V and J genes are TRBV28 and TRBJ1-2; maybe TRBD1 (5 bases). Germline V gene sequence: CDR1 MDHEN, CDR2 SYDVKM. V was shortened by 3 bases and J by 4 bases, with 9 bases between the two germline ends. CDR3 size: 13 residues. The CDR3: CASSFTRGYGYTF. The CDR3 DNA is TGTGCCAGCAGTTTTACAAGGGGCTATGGCTACACCTTC.

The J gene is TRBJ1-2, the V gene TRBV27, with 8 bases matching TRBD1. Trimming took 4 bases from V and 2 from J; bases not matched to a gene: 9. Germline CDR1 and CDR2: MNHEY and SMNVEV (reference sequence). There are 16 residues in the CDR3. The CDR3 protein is CASSSSDRAGNYGYTF. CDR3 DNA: TGTGCCAGCAGTTCCTCGGACAGGGCGGGGAACTATGGCTACACCTTC.

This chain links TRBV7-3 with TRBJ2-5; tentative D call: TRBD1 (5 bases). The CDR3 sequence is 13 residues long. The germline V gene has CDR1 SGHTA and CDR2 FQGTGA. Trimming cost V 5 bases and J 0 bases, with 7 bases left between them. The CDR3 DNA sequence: TGTGCCAGCAGCAGGACACACCAAGAGACCCAGTACTTC. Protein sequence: CASSRTHQETQYF.

CDR3 sequence reads: CASINRDNSNQPQHF. The DNA of the CDR3 is TGTGCCAGCATCAACAGGGACAATAGCAATCAGCCCCAGCATTTT. This chain links TRBV6-6 with TRBJ1-5; D possibly corresponds to TRBD1 (6 bases). This CDR3 has 15 amino acids. V gave up 7 bases and J gave up 0 bases, with 13 bases separating them. Germline V gives CDR1 MNHNY, CDR2 SVGAGI (reference sequence).

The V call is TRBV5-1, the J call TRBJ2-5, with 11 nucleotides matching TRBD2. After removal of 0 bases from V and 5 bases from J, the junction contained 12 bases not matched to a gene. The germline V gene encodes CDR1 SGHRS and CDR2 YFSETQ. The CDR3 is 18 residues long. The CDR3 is CASSLAAFSGGAGETQYF. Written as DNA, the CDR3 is TGCGCCAGCAGCTTGGCGGCCTTTAGCGGGGGGGCCGGGGAGACCCAGTACTTC.

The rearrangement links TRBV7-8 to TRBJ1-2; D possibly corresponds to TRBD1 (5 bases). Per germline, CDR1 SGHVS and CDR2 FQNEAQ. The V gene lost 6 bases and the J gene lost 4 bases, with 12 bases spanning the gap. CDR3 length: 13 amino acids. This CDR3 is CASRDKELYGYTF. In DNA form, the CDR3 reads TGTGCCAGCAGGGACAAGGAACTCTATGGCTACACCTTC.

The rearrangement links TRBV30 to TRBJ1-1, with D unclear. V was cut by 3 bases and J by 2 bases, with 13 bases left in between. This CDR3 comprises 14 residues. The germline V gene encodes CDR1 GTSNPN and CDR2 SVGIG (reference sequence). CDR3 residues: CAWSPRYPNTEAFF. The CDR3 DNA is TGTGCCTGGAGCCCGAGGTACCCTAACACTGAAGCTTTCTTT. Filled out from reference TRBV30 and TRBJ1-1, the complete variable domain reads SQTIHQWPATLVQPVGSPLSLECTVEGTSNPNLYWYRQAAGRGLQLLFYSVGIGQISSEVPQNLSASRPQDRQFILSSKKLLLSDSGFYLCAWSPRYPNTEAFFGQGTRLTVV.

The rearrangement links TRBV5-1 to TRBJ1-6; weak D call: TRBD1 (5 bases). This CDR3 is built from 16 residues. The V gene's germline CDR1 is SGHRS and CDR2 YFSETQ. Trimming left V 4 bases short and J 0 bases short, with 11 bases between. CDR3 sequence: CASSREGSSYNSPLHF. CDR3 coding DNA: TGCGCCAGCAGCCGGGAGGGGAGCTCCTATAATTCACCCCTCCACTTT.

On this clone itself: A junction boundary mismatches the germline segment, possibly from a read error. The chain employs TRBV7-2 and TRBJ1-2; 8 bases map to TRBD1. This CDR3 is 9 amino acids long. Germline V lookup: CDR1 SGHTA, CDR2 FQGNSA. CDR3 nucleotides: TGTGCCACCCCGACAGGGGTTTCCTGG. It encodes CATPTGVSW.

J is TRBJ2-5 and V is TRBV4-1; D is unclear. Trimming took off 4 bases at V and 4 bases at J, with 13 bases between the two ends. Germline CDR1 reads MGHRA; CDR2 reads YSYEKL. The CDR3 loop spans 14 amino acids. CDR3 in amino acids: CASSPAGRRETQYF. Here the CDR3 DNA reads TGCGCCAGCAGCCCCGCCGGTAGGAGAGAGACCCAGTACTTC.